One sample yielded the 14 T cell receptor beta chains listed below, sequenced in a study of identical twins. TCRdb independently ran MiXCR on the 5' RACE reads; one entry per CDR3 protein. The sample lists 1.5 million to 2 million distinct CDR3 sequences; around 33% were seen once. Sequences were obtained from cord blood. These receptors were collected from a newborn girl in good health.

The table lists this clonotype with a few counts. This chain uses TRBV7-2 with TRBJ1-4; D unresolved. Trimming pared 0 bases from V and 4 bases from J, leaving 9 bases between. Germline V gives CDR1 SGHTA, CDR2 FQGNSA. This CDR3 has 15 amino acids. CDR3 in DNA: TGTGCCAGCAGCTTAGCCCGCAGGCTTAATGAAAAACTGTTTTTT. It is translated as CASSLARRLNEKLFF.

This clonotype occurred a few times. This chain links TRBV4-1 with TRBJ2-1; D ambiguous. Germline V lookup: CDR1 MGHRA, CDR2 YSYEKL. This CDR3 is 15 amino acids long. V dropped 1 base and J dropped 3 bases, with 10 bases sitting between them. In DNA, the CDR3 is TGCGCCAGCAGCCAAGTTCGGCCGCTCTACAATGAGCAGTTCTTC. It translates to CASSQVRPLYNEQFF.

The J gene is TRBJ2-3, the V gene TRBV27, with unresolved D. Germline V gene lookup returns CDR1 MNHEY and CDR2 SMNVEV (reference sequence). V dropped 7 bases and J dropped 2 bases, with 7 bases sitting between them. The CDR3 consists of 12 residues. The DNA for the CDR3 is TGTGCCAGCACTCCCTACACAGATACGCAGTATTTT. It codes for CASTPYTDTQYF.

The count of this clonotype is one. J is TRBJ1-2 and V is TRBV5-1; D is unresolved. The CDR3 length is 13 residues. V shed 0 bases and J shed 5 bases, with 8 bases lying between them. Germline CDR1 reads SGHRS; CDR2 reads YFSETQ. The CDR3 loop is CASSLGIIYGYTF. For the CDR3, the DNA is TGCGCCAGCAGCTTGGGGATAATTTATGGCTACACCTTC.

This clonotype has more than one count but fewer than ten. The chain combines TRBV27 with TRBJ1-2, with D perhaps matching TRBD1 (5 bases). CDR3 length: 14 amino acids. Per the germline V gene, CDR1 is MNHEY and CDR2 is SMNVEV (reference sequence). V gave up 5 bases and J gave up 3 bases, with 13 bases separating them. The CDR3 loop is CASSPPQGYYGYTF. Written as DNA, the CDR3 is TGTGCCAGCAGTCCGCCCCAGGGATACTATGGCTACACCTTC.

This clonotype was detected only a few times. CDR3 sequence reads: CASSRTGLRDNYGYTF. DNA for the CDR3: TGTGCCAGTAGCCGAACGGGCCTACGGGACAACTATGGCTACACCTTC. The gene calls are TRBV19 and TRBJ1-2; possible D gene TRBD1, 5 bases. From germline, CDR1 is LNHDA and CDR2 SQIVND (reference sequence). Between the trimmed V and J ends, which lost 6 bases and 2 bases, there was a span of 19 bases. The CDR3 sequence is 16 residues long. The full variable domain, with the rest looked up from reference TRBV19 and TRBJ1-2, is DGGITQSPKYLFRKEGQNVTLSCEQNLNHDAMYWYRQDPGQGLRLIYYSQIVNDFQKGDIAEGYSVSREKKESFPLTVTSAQKNPTAFYLCASSRTGLRDNYGYTFGSGTRLTVV.

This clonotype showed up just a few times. The CDR3 sequence is CASSLPGLAGGINYNEQFF. CDR3 nucleotides: TGCGCCAGCAGCTTGCCGGGACTAGCGGGAGGGATTAATTACAATGAGCAGTTCTTC. The genes are TRBV5-1 and TRBJ2-1; 16 bases align to TRBD2. From germline, CDR1 is SGHRS and CDR2 YFSETQ. The CDR3 extends over 19 amino acids. The junction had 8 bases not matched to a gene; V was cut back by 1 base and J by 4 bases.

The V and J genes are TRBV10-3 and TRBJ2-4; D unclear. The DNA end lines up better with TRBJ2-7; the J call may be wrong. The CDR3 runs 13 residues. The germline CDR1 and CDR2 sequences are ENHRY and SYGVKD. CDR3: CAISEPNRDEQYF. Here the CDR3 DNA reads TGTGCCATCAGTGAGCCAAACAGAGACGAGCAGTACTTC.

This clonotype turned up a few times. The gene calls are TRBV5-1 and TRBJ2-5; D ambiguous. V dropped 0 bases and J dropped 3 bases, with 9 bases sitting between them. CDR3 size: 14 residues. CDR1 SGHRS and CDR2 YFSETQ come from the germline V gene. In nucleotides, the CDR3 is TGCGCCAGCAGCTTGGGGCCGAGTGAAGAGACCCAGTACTTC. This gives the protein CASSLGPSEETQYF.

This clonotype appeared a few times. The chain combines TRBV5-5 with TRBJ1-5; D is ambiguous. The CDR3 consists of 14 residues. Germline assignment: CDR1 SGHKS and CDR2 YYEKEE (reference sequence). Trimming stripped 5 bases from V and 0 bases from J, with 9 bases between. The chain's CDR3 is CASSVSSSNQPQHF. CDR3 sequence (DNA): TGTGCCAGCAGTGTGAGTAGTAGCAATCAGCCCCAGCATTTT.

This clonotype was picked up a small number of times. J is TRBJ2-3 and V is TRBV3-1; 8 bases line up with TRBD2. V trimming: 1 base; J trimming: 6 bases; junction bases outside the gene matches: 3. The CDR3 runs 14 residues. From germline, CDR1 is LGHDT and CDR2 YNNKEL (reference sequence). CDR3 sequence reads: CASSQAPSGDTQYF. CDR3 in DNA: TGTGCCAGCAGCCAAGCGCCTAGCGGGGATACGCAGTATTTT.

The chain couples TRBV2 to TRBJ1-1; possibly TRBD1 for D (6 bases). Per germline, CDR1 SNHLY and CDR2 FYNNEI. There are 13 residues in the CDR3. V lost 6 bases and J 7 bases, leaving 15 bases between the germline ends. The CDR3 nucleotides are TGTGCCAGCAGCGACGGGACACCTATTGAAGCTTTCTTT. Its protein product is CASSDGTPIEAFF.

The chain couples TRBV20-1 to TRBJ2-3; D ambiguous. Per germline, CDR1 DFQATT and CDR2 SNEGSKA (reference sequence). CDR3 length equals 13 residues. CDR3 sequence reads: CGAGDPHTDTQYF. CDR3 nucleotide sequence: TGCGGCGCCGGAGACCCCCACACAGATACGCAGTATTTT.

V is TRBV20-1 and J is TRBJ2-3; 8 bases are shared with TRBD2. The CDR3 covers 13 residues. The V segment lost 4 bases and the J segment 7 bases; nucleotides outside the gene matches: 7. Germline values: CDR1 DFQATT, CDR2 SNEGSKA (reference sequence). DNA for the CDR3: TGCAGTGCTACGGCTAGCGGGTCGTATACGCAGTATTTT. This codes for CSATASGSYTQYF.